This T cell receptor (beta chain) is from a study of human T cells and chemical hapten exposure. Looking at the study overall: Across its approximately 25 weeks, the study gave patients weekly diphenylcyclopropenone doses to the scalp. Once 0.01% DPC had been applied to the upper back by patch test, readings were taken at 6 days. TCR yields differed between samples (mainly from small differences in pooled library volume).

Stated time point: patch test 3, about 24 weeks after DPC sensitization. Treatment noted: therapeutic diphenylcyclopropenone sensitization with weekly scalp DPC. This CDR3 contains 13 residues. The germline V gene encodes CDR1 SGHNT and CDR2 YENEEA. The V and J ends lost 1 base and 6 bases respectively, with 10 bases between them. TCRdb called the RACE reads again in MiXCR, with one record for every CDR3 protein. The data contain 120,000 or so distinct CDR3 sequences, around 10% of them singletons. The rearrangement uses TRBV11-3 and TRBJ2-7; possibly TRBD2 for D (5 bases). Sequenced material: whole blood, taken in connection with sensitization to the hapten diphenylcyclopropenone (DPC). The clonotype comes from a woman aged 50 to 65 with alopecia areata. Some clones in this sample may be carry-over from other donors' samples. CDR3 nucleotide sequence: TGTGCCAGCAGCTTAGTCATGGACTCCGAGCAGTACTTC. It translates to CASSLVMDSEQYF.